The 5 T cell receptor beta chains given below trace back to one sample, sequenced in a study of blood T cell repertoires in COVID-19. Method: immunoSEQ multiplex PCR; TCRdb's copy keeps in-frame clones and lacks some. The profile covers fewer than 250,000 clones, with under 90% appearing a single time and roughly 4.5% taken by the ten largest. The sample taken for sequencing was peripheral blood. The receptors derive from a man aged 50 or older with acute or convalescent COVID-19.

Only a few counts were recorded for this clone. The chain links TRBV5-1 to TRBJ2-5, with D unclear. V was shortened by 4 bases and J by 3 bases, with 19 bases between the two germline ends. In germline, CDR1 is SGHRS, CDR2 YFSETQ. CDR3 size: 16 residues. CDR3: CASSQAEVVLKETQYF. CDR3 sequence (DNA): TGCGCCAGCAGCCAAGCCGAAGTAGTCTTGAAAGAGACCCAGTACTTC.

J is TRBJ1-1 and V is TRBV5-4, with a tentative D call TRBD1 (5 bases). Germline V gene data show CDR1 as SGHNT and CDR2 as YYREEE (reference sequence). CDR3 size: 18 residues. Between the trimmed V and J ends, which lost 4 bases and 1 base, there was a span of 23 bases. CDR3 sequence reads: CASSQRLGPKYPNTEAFF. The CDR3 bases are TGTGCCAGCAGCCAAAGGTTGGGGCCGAAATACCCGAACACTGAAGCTTTCTTT.

The chain joins TRBV6-5 to TRBJ1-2; 10 positions match TRBD1. Germline V gene sequence: CDR1 MNHEY, CDR2 SVGAGI. Trimming cost V 4 bases and J 8 bases; bases outside gene matches: 7. This CDR3 has 14 residues. DNA of the CDR3: TGTGCCAGCAGTTCCACCGGGACAGGGGCCGGCTACACCTTC. It yields the protein CASSSTGTGAGYTF.

This clone was recorded once. The chain is built from TRBV7-2 and TRBJ1-5, with 7 positions matching TRBD1. CDR3 length equals 14 residues. The germline V gene encodes CDR1 SGHTA and CDR2 FQGNSA. V trimming: 5 bases; J trimming: 6 bases; junction bases outside the gene matches: 7. CDR3 in DNA: TGTGCCAGCAGCCCCGGACAGGTGGGTCAGCCCCAGCATTTT. Translating it yields CASSPGQVGQPQHF. The full variable domain, completed using reference TRBV7-2 and TRBJ1-5, is GAGVSQSPSNKVTEKGKDVELRCDPISGHTALYWYRQSLGQGLEFLIYFQGNSAPDKSGLPSDRFSAERTGGSVSTLTIQRTQQEDSAVYLCASSPGQVGQPQHFGDGTRLSIL.

V and J are TRBV4-2 and TRBJ2-5; TRBD2 agrees at 10 bases. This CDR3 region has 19 residues. In germline, CDR1 is LGHNA, CDR2 YNFKEQ. V trimming: 3 bases; J trimming: 5 bases; junction bases outside the gene matches: 18. The CDR3 spells CASSQGGLAEHQGRETQYF. The CDR3 DNA follows: TGTGCCAGCAGCCAGGGAGGACTAGCGGAACACCAGGGGCGGGAGACCCAGTACTTC.